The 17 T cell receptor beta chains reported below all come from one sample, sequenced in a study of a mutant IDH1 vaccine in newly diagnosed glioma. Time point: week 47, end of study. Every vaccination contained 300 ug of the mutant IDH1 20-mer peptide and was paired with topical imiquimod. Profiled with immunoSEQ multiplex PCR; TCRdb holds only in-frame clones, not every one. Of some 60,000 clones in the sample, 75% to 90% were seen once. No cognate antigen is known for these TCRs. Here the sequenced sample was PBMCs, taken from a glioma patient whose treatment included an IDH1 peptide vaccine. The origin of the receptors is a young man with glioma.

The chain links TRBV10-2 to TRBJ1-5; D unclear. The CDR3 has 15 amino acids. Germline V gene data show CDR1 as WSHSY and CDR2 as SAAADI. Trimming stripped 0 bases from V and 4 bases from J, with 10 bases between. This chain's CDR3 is CASSESKNWNQPQHF. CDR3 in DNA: TGCGCCAGCAGTGAGTCGAAAAATTGGAATCAGCCCCAGCATTTT.

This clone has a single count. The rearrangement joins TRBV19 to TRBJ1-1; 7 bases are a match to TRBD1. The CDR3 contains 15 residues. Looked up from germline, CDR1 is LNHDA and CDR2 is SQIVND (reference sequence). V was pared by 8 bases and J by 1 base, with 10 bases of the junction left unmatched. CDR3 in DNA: TGTGCCAGTCGGCAACCGACAGGGACGAACACTGAAGCTTTCTTT. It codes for CASRQPTGTNTEAFF.

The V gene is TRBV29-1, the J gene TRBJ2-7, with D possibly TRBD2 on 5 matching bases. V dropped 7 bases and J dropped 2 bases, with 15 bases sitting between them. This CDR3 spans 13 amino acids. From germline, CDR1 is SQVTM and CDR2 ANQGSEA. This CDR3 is CSAEGPGPYEQYF. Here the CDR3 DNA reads TGCAGCGCCGAGGGTCCAGGCCCCTACGAGCAGTACTTC.

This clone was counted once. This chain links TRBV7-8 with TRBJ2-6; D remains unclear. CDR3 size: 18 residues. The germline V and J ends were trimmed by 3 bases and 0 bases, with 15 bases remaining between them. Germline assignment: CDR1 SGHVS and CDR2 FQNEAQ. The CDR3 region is CASSFFPGLNSGANVLTF. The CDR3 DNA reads TGTGCCAGCAGCTTTTTTCCGGGTCTTAACTCTGGGGCCAACGTCCTGACTTTC.

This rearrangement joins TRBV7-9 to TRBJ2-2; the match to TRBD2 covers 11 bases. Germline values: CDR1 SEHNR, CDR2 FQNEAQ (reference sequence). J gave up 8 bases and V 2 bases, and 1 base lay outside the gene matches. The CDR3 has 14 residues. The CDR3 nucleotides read TGTGCCAGCAGCTTAAGACTAGCGGGAGGGGAGCTGTTTTTT. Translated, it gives CASSLRLAGGELFF.

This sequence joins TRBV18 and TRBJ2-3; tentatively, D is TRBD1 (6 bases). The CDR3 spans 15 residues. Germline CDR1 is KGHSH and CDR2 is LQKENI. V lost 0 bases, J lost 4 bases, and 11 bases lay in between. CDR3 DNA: TGTGCCAGCTCACCACCGGGCAGGGGCCCAGATACGCAGTATTTT. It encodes CASSPPGRGPDTQYF.

The CDR3 region has the DNA TGTGCCAGCAGTTTAACAGGGGTTCCCCTGGGGCAGCCCCAGCATTTT. Translation: CASSLTGVPLGQPQHF. The rearrangement uses TRBV6-5 and TRBJ1-5, with 7 bases identical to TRBD1. J gave up 7 bases and V 4 bases, and 13 bases lay outside the gene matches. Germline lookup yields CDR1 MNHEY and CDR2 SVGAGI. The CDR3 runs to 16 residues.

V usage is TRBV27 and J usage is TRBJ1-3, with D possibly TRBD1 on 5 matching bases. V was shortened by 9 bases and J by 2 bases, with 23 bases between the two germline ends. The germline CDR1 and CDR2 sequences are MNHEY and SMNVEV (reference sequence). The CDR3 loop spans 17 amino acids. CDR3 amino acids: CASGARRRRVPGNTIYF. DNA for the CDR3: TGTGCCAGTGGGGCCCGGCGGCGTCGGGTCCCTGGAAACACCATATATTTT.

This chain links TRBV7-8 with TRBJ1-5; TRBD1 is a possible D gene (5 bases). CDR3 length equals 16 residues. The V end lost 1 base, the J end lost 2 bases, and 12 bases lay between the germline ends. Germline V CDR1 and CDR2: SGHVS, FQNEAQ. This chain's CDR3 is CASSLVQVGRNQPQHF. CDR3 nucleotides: TGTGCCAGCAGCTTAGTTCAGGTGGGACGCAATCAGCCCCAGCATTTT.

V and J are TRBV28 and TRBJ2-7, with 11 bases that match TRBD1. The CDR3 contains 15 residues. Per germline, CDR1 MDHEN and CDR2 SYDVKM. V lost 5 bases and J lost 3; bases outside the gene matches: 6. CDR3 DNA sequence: TGTGCCAGCAGTCACCCCGGGACAGGGGGCTACGAGCAGTACTTC. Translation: CASSHPGTGGYEQYF.

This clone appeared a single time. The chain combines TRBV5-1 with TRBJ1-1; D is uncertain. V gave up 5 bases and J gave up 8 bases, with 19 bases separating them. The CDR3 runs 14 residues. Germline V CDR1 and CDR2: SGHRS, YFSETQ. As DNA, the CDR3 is TGCGCCAGCAGAGACGGACCCCCGAAGGGAGAAGCTTTCTTT. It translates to CASRDGPPKGEAFF.

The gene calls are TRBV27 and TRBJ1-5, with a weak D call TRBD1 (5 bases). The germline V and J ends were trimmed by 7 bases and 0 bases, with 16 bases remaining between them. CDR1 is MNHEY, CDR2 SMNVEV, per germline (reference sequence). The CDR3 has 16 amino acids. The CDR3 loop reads CASIRRREGSNQPQHF. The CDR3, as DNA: TGTGCCAGCATCCGCCGCAGGGAAGGTAGCAATCAGCCCCAGCATTTT.

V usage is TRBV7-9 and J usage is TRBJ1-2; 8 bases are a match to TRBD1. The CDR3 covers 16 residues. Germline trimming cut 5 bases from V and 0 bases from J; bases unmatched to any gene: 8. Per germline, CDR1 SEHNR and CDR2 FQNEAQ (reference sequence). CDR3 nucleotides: TGTGCCAGCAGCCGTTTCCCACAGGGGGCTAACTATGGCTACACCTTC. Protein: CASSRFPQGANYGYTF.

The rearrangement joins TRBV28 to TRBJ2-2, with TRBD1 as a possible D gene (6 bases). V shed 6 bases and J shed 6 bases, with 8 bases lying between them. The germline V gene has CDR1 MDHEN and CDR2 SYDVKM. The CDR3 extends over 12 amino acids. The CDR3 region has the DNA TGTGCCAGCAGAAGGACAGCCGGGGAGCTGTTTTTT. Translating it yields CASRRTAGELFF.

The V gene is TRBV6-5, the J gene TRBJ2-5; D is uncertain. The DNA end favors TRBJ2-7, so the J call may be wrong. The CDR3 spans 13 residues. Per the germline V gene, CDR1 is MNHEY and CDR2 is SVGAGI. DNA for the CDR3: TGTGCCAGCAGTTACGGCAACTCCTACGAGCAGTACTTC. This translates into CASSYGNSYEQYF.

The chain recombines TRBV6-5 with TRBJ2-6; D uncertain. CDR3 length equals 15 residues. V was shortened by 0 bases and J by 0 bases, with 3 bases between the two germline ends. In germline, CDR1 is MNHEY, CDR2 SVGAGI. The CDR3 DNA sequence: TGTGCCAGCAGTTACTCGGTCTCTGGGGCCAACGTCCTGACTTTC. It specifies CASSYSVSGANVLTF.

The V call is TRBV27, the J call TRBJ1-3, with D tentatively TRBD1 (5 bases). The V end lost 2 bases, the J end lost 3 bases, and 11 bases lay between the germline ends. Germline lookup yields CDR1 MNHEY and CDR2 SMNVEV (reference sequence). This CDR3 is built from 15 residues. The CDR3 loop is CASSLVRGGGNTIYF. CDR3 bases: TGTGCCAGCAGTTTAGTCCGGGGCGGTGGAAACACCATATATTTT.